A single sample gave rise to the 19 T cell receptor beta chains below, sequenced in a study of blood T cell repertoires in COVID-19. TCRdb's copy holds only in-frame clones and misses some; the assay was immunoSEQ multiplex PCR. The table lists roughly 240,000 clones, roughly 80% of them singletons. Sequenced: peripheral blood. These receptors were taken from an older woman with acute or convalescent COVID-19.

This clone was seen only a few times. The chain joins TRBV4-2 to TRBJ1-1; a possible D gene is TRBD1 (6 bases). From germline, CDR1 is LGHNA and CDR2 YNFKEQ. This CDR3 has 16 residues. V was cut by 0 bases and J by 1 base, with 12 bases left in between. CDR3 in DNA: TGTGCCAGCAGCCAAGATCGGGGGGCGGGGAACACTGAAGCTTTCTTT. Its protein is CASSQDRGAGNTEAFF.

The CDR3 DNA sequence: TGTGCCAGCAGCTTAGCGAGAACAGAGAGACGCTACACCTTC. Amino acids: CASSLARTERRYTF. The chain couples TRBV7-2 to TRBJ1-2; no firm D call. The CDR3 consists of 14 residues. Germline values: CDR1 SGHTA, CDR2 FQGNSA. The V end lost 0 bases, the J end lost 9 bases, and 14 bases lay between the germline ends. The entire variable domain, with the rest obtained from reference TRBV7-2 and TRBJ1-2, is as follows: GAGVSQSPSNKVTEKGKDVELRCDPISGHTALYWYRQSLGQGLEFLIYFQGNSAPDKSGLPSDRFSAERTGGSVSTLTIQRTQQEDSAVYLCASSLARTERRYTFGSGTRLTVV.

The V gene is TRBV27, the J gene TRBJ1-1; a weak D match, TRBD1 (5 bases). V was shortened by 5 bases and J by 0 bases, with 10 bases between the two germline ends. Germline V gene data show CDR1 as MNHEY and CDR2 as SMNVEV (reference sequence). The CDR3 consists of 14 residues. This CDR3 is CASSPWTMNTEAFF. The CDR3 region has the DNA TGTGCCAGCAGTCCGTGGACAATGAACACTGAAGCTTTCTTT.

The chain employs TRBV10-3 and TRBJ2-1; tentative D call: TRBD2 (7 bases). Germline assignment: CDR1 ENHRY and CDR2 SYGVKD. The CDR3 totals 17 residues. Trimming stripped 2 bases from V and 0 bases from J, with 14 bases between. Written as DNA, the CDR3 is TGTGCCATCAGTGAGAGGGGGGGGCCAAGCTCCTACAATGAGCAGTTCTTC. Translated, it gives CAISERGGPSSYNEQFF.

This chain joins TRBV21-1 and TRBJ1-1; no DNA check was done on the table's D call, TRBD1. TRBV21-1 is noted as a pseudogene. The CDR3 has 15 residues. The CDR3 DNA is TGTGCCAGCAGCAAAAGGACAGGGCGGTACACTGAAGCTTTCTTT. Translation gives CASSKRTGRYTEAFF.

V usage is TRBV24-1 and J usage is TRBJ2-2; 9 bases align to TRBD1. Germline-derived CDR1 and CDR2 are KGHDR and SFDVKD. J gave up 1 base and V 3 bases, and 5 bases lay outside the gene matches. The CDR3 sequence is 17 residues long. As DNA, the CDR3 is TGTGCCACCAGTGATCCACCGGGACAGGGGAACACCGGGGAGCTGTTTTTT. Its translation: CATSDPPGQGNTGELFF.

Only one count was recorded for this clone. The chain recombines TRBV5-1 with TRBJ1-6; D is unresolved. Germline values: CDR1 SGHRS, CDR2 YFSETQ. V was trimmed by 0 bases and J by 3 bases, leaving 7 bases between them. The CDR3 is 15 amino acids. CDR3 protein: CASSLVRDYNSPLHF. In DNA, the CDR3 is TGCGCCAGCAGCTTGGTACGGGACTATAATTCACCCCTCCACTTT.

The V gene is TRBV5-6, the J gene TRBJ1-2, with no clear D. The CDR3 totals 12 residues. Germline V CDR1 and CDR2: SGHDT, YYEEEE. V was pared by 6 bases and J by 7 bases, with 13 bases between. CDR3 sequence: CASKDPAGGYTF. CDR3 nucleotides: TGTGCCAGCAAAGACCCCGCGGGTGGCTACACCTTC.

This sequence joins TRBV5-1 and TRBJ1-6, with TRBD1 identical over 7 bases. Germline-derived CDR1 and CDR2 are SGHRS and YFSETQ. After removal of 0 bases from V and 3 bases from J, the junction contained 6 bases not matched to a gene. The CDR3 totals 17 residues. CDR3 in DNA: TGCGCCAGCAGCTTGGCCGGACAGGAACTCTATAATTCACCCCTCCACTTT. Protein: CASSLAGQELYNSPLHF.

The sample holds a few counts of this clone. The V and J genes are TRBV28 and TRBJ2-7; a possible D gene is TRBD2 (6 bases). Germline values: CDR1 MDHEN, CDR2 SYDVKM. The CDR3 contains 12 residues. Trimming left V 5 bases short and J 2 bases short, with 7 bases between. The CDR3 sequence: CASSPGAYEQYF. The CDR3, as DNA: TGTGCCAGCAGTCCGGGGGCCTACGAGCAGTACTTC. Full variable domain (rest looked up from reference TRBV28 and TRBJ2-7): DVKVTQSSRYLVKRTGEKVFLECVQDMDHENMFWYRQDPGLGLRLIYFSYDVKMKEKGDIPEGYSVSREKKERFSLILESASTNQTSMYLCASSPGAYEQYFGPGTRLTVT.

This chain connects TRBV4-2 to TRBJ2-3, with D possibly matching TRBD2 (5 bases). With 4 bases removed from V and 10 bases from J, the gap between germline ends came to 24 bases. Looked up from germline, CDR1 is LGHNA and CDR2 is YNFKEQ. The CDR3 runs to 16 residues. The CDR3: CASSRRGSPTGEAQYF. The CDR3 coding sequence is TGTGCCAGCAGCCGAAGAGGGAGCCCCACGGGCGAAGCGCAGTATTTT.

This clone showed up just a few times. The chain is built from TRBV6-5 and TRBJ1-6; the D gene is possibly TRBD1 (6 bases). Germline CDR1 reads MNHEY; CDR2 reads SVGAGI. V lost 6 bases and J 7 bases, leaving 16 bases between the germline ends. The CDR3 contains 15 residues. CDR3 in amino acids: CASSSPTGTNSPLHF. The CDR3 region has the DNA TGTGCCAGCAGCTCCCCAACCGGGACAAATTCACCCCTCCACTTT.

This sequence joins TRBV6-5 and TRBJ1-5; TRBD1 agrees at 9 bases. J lost 7 bases, V lost 6 bases, and 7 bases had no gene match. Germline-derived CDR1 and CDR2 are MNHEY and SVGAGI. This CDR3 spans 14 amino acids. The CDR3 DNA reads as TGTGCCAGCAGCTCCGGGACAGGGTACCAGCCCCAGCATTTT. It translates to CASSSGTGYQPQHF.

The gene calls are TRBV19 and TRBJ1-2; 8 positions agree with TRBD1. The trim removed 6 bases at V and 2 bases at J, leaving 5 bases unmatched. The CDR3 is 14 residues long. Germline loops: CDR1 LNHDA, CDR2 SQIVND (reference sequence). The CDR3 sequence is CASRRDRPNYGYTF. Here the CDR3 DNA reads TGTGCCAGTAGGCGGGACAGGCCCAACTATGGCTACACCTTC.

This clone was found once. The rearrangement links TRBV3-1 (or the pseudogene TRBV3-2) to TRBJ1-6; D remains ambiguous. Germline V gene sequence: CDR1 LGHDT, CDR2 YNNKEL (reference sequence). This CDR3 has 14 residues. Trimming pared 4 bases from V and 4 bases from J, leaving 8 bases between. The CDR3: CASSRGQYNSPLHF. As DNA, the CDR3 is TGTGCCAGCAGCCGCGGTCAATATAATTCACCCCTCCACTTT.

The chain couples TRBV7-2 to TRBJ2-3, with 8 bases that match TRBD2. Germline V gene data show CDR1 as SGHTA and CDR2 as FQGNSA. With 6 bases clipped from V and 1 base from J, the junction kept 3 bases outside the gene matches. CDR3 length equals 14 residues. The CDR3 coding sequence is TGTGCCAGCAGAACACTAGCGGGCACAGATACGCAGTATTTT. As protein: CASRTLAGTDTQYF.

Remarks on this clone: A junction end diverges from the germline sequence, so it may reflect a read error. V usage is TRBV7-7 and J usage is TRBJ2-1; 13 nucleotides match TRBD2. CDR3 length equals 17 residues. The V gene's germline CDR1 is SSHAT and CDR2 FNYEAQ (reference sequence). CDR3 region: CASSERGGLAGLNEQFF. CDR3 DNA sequence: TGTGCTAGCAGCGAAAGGGGGGGACTAGCGGGGTTAAATGAGCAGTTCTTC.

This clone was seen only once. The chain carries TRBV29-1 and TRBJ2-1; 7 bases agree with TRBD2. CDR3 length: 14 amino acids. V lost 4 bases to trimming and J lost 4 bases; unmatched junction nucleotides: 7. Germline assignment: CDR1 SQVTM and CDR2 ANQGSEA. DNA for the CDR3: TGCAGCGTTGGGGGGGGTTTCCCTTACAATGAGCAGTTCTTC. Amino acid sequence: CSVGGGFPYNEQFF.

J is TRBJ1-1 and V is TRBV28; 7 bases line up with TRBD1. The CDR3 has 13 amino acids. Per germline, CDR1 MDHEN and CDR2 SYDVKM. V shed 6 bases and J 5 bases; nucleotides not matched to a gene: 6. CDR3 in amino acids: CASRQQGRTEAFF. DNA of the CDR3: TGTGCCAGCAGACAACAGGGGAGGACTGAAGCTTTCTTT.